This T cell receptor beta chain was sequenced during a study of blood T cell repertoires in COVID-19. Study-wide background: Some COVID-19 samples were acute and others convalescent; all came from the United States, Italy and Spain. In each case, the material was cDNA or gDNA derived from T cells, B-cell-depleted T cells, or PBMCs.

Generated by immunoSEQ multiplex PCR, the TCRdb table keeps only in-frame clones and is missing some. The profile shows around 35,000 clones, about 90% of them singletons. The sequence derives from a human donor in a cohort sampled during active COVID-19. The source material was peripheral blood.

This CDR3 is CATSTRDSNSYEQYF. The DNA of the CDR3 is TGTGCCACTAGTACCCGGGACAGCAATTCCTACGAGCAGTACTTC. The chain combines TRBV10-3 with TRBJ2-7; 7 bases line up with TRBD1. With 10 bases clipped from V and 1 base from J, the junction kept 13 bases outside the gene matches. This CDR3 spans 15 amino acids. Germline CDR1 reads ENHRY; CDR2 reads SYGVKD.